The 11 T cell receptor beta chains below all came from one sample that was sequenced in a study of early T cells in non-severe SARS-CoV-2 infection. TCRdb reanalysed the 5' RACE reads using MiXCR and keeps one entry per CDR3 protein. This table has over 35,000 distinct CDR3 sequences, around 6.3% appearing once. Sequenced material: whole blood, taken at baseline. These receptors were obtained from an adult who was a healthcare worker with PCR-confirmed SARS-CoV-2 infection or an uninfected control (not recorded which).

The genes are TRBV27 and TRBJ2-7; D not certain. This CDR3 contains 15 residues. V lost 4 bases and J lost 0, with 13 bases in between. CDR1 is MNHEY and CDR2 is SMNVEV in the germline V gene (reference sequence). CDR3 residues: CASSSDLISSYEQYF. In DNA form, the CDR3 reads TGTGCCAGCAGTTCCGACCTTATAAGCTCCTACGAGCAGTACTTC.

This sequence joins TRBV30 and TRBJ2-3, with a possible D match to TRBD1 (6 bases). Trimming removed 3 bases from V and 7 bases from J, with 8 bases in between. This CDR3 spans 11 amino acids. Germline values: CDR1 GTSNPN, CDR2 SVGIG (reference sequence). The CDR3 DNA follows: TGTGCCTGGAGAACAGGGTATACGCAGTATTTT. Its protein is CAWRTGYTQYF. Combining the CDR3 with reference TRBV30 and TRBJ2-3 gives the whole variable domain SQTIHQWPATLVQPVGSPLSLECTVEGTSNPNLYWYRQAAGRGLQLLFYSVGIGQISSEVPQNLSASRPQDRQFILSSKKLLLSDSGFYLCAWRTGYTQYFGPGTRLTVL.

A few counts support this clonotype. The CDR3, as DNA: TGTGCCAGTAGTATACGCCAGGGTTTAACCTACGAGCAGTACTTC. Its translation: CASSIRQGLTYEQYF. This chain uses TRBV19 with TRBJ2-7, with TRBD1 as a possible D gene (5 bases). The ends were cut back, 2 bases at V and 2 bases at J, with 13 bases in the middle. There are 15 residues in the CDR3. Per germline, CDR1 LNHDA and CDR2 SQIVND (reference sequence).

This clonotype occurred many times. This chain uses TRBV12-3 or TRBV12-4 with TRBJ1-2; D unclear. The CDR3 has 14 residues. V lost 8 bases and J 2 bases, leaving 15 bases between the germline ends. CDR3 nucleotides: TGTGCCAGCTCCCCCTTTGGTCAAAACTATGGCTACACCTTC. This sequence encodes CASSPFGQNYGYTF.

This clonotype appeared a few times. J is TRBJ1-1 and V is TRBV11-3, with D possibly TRBD1 on 5 matching bases. This CDR3 region has 15 residues. Between the trimmed V and J ends, which lost 5 bases and 3 bases, there was a span of 16 bases. The germline V gene encodes CDR1 SGHNT and CDR2 YENEEA. The DNA of the CDR3 is TGTGCCAGCAGCCTCCAAGGGGCAGGGTACACTGAAGCTTTCTTT. It codes for CASSLQGAGYTEAFF.

This clonotype was observed at least ten times. The rearrangement uses TRBV4-1 and TRBJ2-1, with TRBD1 as a possible D gene (6 bases). This CDR3 contains 15 residues. V lost 0 bases to trimming and J lost 7 bases, with 13 bases between them. Germline V lookup: CDR1 MGHRA, CDR2 YSYEKL. CDR3 DNA: TGCGCCAGCAGCCAAGATATCCAGGGGTTGAATGAGCAGTTCTTC. Translated: CASSQDIQGLNEQFF.

This clonotype has just a few counts. CDR3 loop: CASSLERGNTGELFF. Here the CDR3 DNA reads TGTGCCAGCAGCTTGGAGCGGGGAAACACCGGGGAGCTGTTTTTT. The V call is TRBV13, the J call TRBJ2-2; 7 positions agree with TRBD2. CDR1 and CDR2 from the germline V gene are PRHDT and FYEKMQ (reference sequence). This CDR3 spans 15 amino acids. V dropped 3 bases and J dropped 2; count of bases not matched to a gene: 3.

This clonotype was counted many times. V gene TRBV5-5 combines with J gene TRBJ1-1; weak D call: TRBD1 (5 bases). The germline V gene has CDR1 SGHKS and CDR2 YYEKEE (reference sequence). CDR3 length equals 16 residues. Trimming removed 4 bases from V and 4 bases from J, with 20 bases in between. CDR3 DNA: TGTGCCAGCAGCCCTCTAGCAGGAGGGGCCAGCACTGAAGCTTTCTTT. Translating it yields CASSPLAGGASTEAFF.

The sample holds many counts of this clonotype. The rearrangement joins TRBV6-1 to TRBJ2-7; D not resolved. Trimming removed 5 bases from V and 3 bases from J, with 5 bases in between. The CDR3 loop spans 11 amino acids. CDR1 and CDR2 from the germline V gene are MNHNS and SASEGT. DNA of the CDR3: TGTGCCAGCAGTTTCAGCTACGAGCAGTACTTC. It translates to CASSFSYEQYF.

This clonotype has ten or more counts. The chain recombines TRBV7-9 with TRBJ2-2; D gene ambiguous. The length of the CDR3 is 15 residues. The V gene lost 3 bases and the J gene lost 0 bases, with 8 bases spanning the gap. Germline V gene lookup returns CDR1 SEHNR and CDR2 FQNEAQ (reference sequence). The CDR3 DNA sequence: TGTGCCAGCAGCTTCGTGACACCGAACACCGGGGAGCTGTTTTTT. It codes for CASSFVTPNTGELFF. The full variable domain, completed using reference TRBV7-9 and TRBJ2-2, is DTGVSQNPRHKITKRGQNVTFRCDPISEHNRLYWYRQTLGQGPEFLTYFQNEAQLEKSRLLSDRFSAERPKGSFSTLEIQRTEQGDSAMYLCASSFVTPNTGELFFGEGSRLTVL.

This clonotype was seen ten or more times. The chain links TRBV29-1 to TRBJ2-2; tentatively, D is TRBD1 (5 bases). Germline V CDR1 and CDR2: SQVTM, ANQGSEA. Deletions cut 3 bases from V and 1 base from J, with 6 bases between. The CDR3 covers 13 residues. CDR3 residues: CSVDRGNTGELFF. The CDR3 bases are TGCAGCGTTGATAGGGGGAACACCGGGGAGCTGTTTTTT.